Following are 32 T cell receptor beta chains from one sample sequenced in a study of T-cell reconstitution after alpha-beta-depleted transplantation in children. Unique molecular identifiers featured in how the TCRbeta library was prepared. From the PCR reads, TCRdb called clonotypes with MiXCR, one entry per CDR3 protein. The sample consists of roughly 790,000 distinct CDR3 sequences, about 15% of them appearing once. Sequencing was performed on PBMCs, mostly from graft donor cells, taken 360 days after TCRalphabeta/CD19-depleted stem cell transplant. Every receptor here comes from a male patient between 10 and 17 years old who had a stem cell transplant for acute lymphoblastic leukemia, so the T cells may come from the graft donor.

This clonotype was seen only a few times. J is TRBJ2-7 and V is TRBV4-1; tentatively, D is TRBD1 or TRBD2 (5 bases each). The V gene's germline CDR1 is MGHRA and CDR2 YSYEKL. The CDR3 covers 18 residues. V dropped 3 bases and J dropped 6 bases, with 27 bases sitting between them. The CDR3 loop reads CASSHLRGTRLSVAEQYF. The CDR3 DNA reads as TGCGCCAGCAGCCACCTTAGGGGTACTAGGCTCTCAGTTGCCGAGCAGTACTTC.

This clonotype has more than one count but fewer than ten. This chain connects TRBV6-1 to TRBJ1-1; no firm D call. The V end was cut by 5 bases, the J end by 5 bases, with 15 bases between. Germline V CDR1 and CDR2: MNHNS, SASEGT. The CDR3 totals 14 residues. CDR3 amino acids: CASSPGGRWTEAFF. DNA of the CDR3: TGTGCCAGCAGTCCCGGCGGGCGGTGGACTGAAGCTTTCTTT.

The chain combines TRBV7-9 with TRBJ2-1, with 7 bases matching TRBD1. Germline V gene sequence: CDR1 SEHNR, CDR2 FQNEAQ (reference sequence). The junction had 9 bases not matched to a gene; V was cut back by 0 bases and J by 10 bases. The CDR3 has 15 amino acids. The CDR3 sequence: CASSLARDRVYEQFF. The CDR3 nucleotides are TGTGCCAGCAGCTTAGCGCGAGACAGGGTTTACGAGCAGTTCTTC.

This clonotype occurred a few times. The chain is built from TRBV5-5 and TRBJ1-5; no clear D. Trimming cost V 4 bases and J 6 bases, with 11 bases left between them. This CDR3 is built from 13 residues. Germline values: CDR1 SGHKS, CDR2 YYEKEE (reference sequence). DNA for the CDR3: TGTGCCAGCAGCCACGGGTCCTTTCAGCCCCAGCATTTT. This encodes CASSHGSFQPQHF.

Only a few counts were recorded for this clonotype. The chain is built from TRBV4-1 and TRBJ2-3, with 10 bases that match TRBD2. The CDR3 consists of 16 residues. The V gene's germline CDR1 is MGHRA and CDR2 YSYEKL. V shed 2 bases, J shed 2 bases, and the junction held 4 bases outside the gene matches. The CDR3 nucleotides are TGCGCCAGCAGCCAACCGGGACTAGCGCTCACAGATACGCAGTATTTT. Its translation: CASSQPGLALTDTQYF.

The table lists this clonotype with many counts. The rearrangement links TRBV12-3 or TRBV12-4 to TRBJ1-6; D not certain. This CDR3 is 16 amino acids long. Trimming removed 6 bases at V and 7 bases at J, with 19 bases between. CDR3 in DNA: TGTGCCAGCAGCTCTGGAGGCAGCCTACCAAATTCACCCCTCCACTTT. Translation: CASSSGGSLPNSPLHF.

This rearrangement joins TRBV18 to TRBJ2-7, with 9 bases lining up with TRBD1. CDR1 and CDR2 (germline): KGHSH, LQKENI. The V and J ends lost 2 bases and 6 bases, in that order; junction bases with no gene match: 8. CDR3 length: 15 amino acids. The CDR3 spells CASSPSGTGLREQYF. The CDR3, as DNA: TGTGCCAGCTCACCATCCGGGACAGGGCTGCGCGAGCAGTACTTC.

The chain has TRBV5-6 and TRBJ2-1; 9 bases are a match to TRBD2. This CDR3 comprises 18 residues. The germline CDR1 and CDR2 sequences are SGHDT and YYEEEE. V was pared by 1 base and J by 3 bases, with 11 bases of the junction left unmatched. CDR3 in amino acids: CASSLRGSGRLYYNEQFF. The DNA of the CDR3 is TGTGCCAGCAGCTTGAGGGGTAGCGGGAGACTATACTACAATGAGCAGTTCTTC.

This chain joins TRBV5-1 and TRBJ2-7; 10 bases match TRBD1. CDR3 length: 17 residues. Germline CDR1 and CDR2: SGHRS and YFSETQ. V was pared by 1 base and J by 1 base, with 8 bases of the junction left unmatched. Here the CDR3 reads CASSLTSGQGFSYEQYF. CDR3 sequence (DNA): TGCGCCAGCAGCTTGACGTCGGGACAGGGGTTTTCCTACGAGCAGTACTTC.

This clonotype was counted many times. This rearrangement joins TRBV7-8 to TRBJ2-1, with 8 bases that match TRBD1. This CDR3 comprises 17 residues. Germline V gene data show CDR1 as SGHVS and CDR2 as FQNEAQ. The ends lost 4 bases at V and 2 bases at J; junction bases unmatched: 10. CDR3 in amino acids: CASSYLGTGGTYNEQFF. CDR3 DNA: TGTGCCAGCAGCTACCTCGGGACAGGAGGTACCTACAATGAGCAGTTCTTC.

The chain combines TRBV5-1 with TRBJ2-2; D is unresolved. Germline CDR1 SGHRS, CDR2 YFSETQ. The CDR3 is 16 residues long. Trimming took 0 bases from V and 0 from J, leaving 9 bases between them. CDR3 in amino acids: CASSLGVGTNTGELFF. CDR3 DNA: TGCGCCAGCAGCTTGGGAGTAGGGACGAACACCGGGGAGCTGTTTTTT.

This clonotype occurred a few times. The CDR3 region is CASNSLRARYTGELFF. In DNA form, the CDR3 reads TGTGCCAGCAACTCCCTCCGCGCTAGATACACCGGGGAGCTGTTTTTT. The genes are TRBV11-2 and TRBJ2-2, with D uncertain. The CDR3 totals 16 residues. V dropped 7 bases and J dropped 3 bases, with 18 bases sitting between them. Germline-derived CDR1 and CDR2 are SGHAT and FQNNGV.

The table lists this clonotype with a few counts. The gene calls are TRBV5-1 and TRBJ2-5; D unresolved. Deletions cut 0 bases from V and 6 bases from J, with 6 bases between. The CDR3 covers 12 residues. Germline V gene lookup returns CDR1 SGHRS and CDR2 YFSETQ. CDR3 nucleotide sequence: TGCGCCAGCAGCTTGGGAGAAAAGACCCAGTACTTC. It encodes CASSLGEKTQYF.

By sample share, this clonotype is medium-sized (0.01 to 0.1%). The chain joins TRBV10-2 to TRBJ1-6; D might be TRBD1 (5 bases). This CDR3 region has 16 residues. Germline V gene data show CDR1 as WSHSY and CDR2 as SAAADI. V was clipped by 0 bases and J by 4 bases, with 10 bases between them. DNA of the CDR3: TGCGCCAGCAGTGAGTCGGGACCGTTGTATAATTCACCCCTCCACTTT. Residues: CASSESGPLYNSPLHF.

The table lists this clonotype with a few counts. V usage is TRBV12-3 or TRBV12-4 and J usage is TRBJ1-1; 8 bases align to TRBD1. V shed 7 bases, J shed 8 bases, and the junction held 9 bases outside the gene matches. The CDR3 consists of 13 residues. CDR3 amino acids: CASTSQDRAEAFF. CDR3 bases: TGTGCCAGCACGTCCCAGGACAGGGCAGAAGCTTTCTTT.

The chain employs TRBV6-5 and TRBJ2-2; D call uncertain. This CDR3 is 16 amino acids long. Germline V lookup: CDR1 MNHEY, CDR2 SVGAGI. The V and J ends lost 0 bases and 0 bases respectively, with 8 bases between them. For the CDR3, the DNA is TGTGCCAGCAGTTACTCTTCGTTAGCGAACACCGGGGAGCTGTTTTTT. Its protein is CASSYSSLANTGELFF.

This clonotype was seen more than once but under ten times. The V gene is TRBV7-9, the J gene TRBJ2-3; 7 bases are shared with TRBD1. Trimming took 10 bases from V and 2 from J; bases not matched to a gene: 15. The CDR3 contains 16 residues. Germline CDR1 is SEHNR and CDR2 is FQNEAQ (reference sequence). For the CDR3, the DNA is TGTGCCACCCATCTTCCGTGGACAGGCAACACAGATACGCAGTATTTT. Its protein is CATHLPWTGNTDTQYF.

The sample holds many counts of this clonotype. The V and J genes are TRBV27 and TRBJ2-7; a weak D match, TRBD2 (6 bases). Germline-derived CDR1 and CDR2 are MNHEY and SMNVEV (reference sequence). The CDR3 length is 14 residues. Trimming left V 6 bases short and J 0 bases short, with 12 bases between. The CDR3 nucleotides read TGTGCCAGCAGCCGTAGCGGATTCTCCTACGAGCAGTACTTC. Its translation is CASSRSGFSYEQYF.

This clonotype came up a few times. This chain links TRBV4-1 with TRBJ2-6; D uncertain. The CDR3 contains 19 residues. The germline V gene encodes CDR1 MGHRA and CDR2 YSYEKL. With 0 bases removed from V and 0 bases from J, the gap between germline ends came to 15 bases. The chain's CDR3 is CASSQDDWARFSGANVLTF. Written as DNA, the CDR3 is TGCGCCAGCAGCCAAGATGATTGGGCACGGTTCTCTGGGGCCAACGTCCTGACTTTC.

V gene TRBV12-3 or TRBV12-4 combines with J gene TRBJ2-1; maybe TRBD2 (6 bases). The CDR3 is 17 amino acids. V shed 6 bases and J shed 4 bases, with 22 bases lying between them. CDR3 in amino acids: CASSPPGRHSGYNEQFF. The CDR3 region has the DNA TGTGCCAGCAGCCCACCGGGTCGCCATAGCGGATACAATGAGCAGTTCTTC.

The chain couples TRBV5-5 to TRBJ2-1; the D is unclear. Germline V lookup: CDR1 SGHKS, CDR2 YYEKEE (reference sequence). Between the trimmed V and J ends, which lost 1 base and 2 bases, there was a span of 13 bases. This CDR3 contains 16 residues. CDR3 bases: TGTGCCAGCAGCTTGATACTGCTCCGTACCTACAATGAGCAGTTCTTC. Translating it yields CASSLILLRTYNEQFF.

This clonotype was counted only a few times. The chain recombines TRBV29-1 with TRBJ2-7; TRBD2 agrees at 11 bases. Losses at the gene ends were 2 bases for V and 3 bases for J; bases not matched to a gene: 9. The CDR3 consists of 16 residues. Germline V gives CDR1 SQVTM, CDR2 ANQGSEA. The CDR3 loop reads CSVETSGSRFRYEQYF. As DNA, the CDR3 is TGCAGCGTTGAAACTAGCGGGAGCCGATTCCGCTACGAGCAGTACTTC.

CDR3 loop: CASSWWATSGSGNTGELFF. For the CDR3, the DNA is TGTGCCAGCAGCTGGTGGGCCACTAGCGGGAGCGGTAACACCGGGGAGCTGTTTTTT. The chain couples TRBV11-2 to TRBJ2-2; 11 positions agree with TRBD2. CDR1 and CDR2 from the germline V gene are SGHAT and FQNNGV. J was trimmed by 2 bases and V by 4 bases; bases with no gene match: 12. The CDR3 covers 19 residues.

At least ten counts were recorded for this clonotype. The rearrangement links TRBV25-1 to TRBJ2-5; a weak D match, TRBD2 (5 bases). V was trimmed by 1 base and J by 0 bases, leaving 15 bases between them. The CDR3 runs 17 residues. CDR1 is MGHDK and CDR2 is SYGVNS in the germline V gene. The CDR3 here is CASSESGAGGYQETQYF. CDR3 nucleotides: TGTGCCAGCAGTGAATCCGGAGCTGGCGGGTACCAAGAGACCCAGTACTTC.

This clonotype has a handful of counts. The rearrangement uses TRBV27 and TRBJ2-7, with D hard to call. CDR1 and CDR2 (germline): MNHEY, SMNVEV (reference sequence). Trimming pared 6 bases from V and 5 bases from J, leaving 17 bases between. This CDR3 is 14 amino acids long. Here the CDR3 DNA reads TGTGCCAGCAGCCCCAGTTGGGGAAAGGACGAGCAGTACTTC. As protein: CASSPSWGKDEQYF.

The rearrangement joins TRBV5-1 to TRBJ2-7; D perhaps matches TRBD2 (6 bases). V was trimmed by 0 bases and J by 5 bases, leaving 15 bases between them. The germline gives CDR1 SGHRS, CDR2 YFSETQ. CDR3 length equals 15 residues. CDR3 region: CASSLAYASGDEQYF. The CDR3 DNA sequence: TGCGCCAGCAGCTTGGCTTACGCCTCGGGGGACGAGCAGTACTTC.

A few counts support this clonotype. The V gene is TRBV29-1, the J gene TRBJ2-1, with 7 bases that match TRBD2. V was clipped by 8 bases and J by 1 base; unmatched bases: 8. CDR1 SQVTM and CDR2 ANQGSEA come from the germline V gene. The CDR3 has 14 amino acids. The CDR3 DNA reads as TGCAGCCCGGCCCGGACTAGGTCCTACAATGAGCAGTTCTTC. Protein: CSPARTRSYNEQFF.

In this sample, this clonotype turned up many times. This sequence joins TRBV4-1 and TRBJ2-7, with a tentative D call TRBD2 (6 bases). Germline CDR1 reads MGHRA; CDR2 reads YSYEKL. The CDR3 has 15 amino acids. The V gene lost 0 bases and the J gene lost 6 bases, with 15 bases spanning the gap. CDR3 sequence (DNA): TGCGCCAGCAGCCAAGAACAGCGGGTACCTATCGAGCAGTACTTC. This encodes CASSQEQRVPIEQYF.

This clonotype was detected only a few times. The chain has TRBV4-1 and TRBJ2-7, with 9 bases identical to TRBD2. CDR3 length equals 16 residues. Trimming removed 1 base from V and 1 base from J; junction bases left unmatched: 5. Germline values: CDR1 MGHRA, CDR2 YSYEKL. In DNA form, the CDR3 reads TGCGCCAGCAGCCAAGGCGGGAGGGGAAAATCCTACGAGCAGTACTTC. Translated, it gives CASSQGGRGKSYEQYF.

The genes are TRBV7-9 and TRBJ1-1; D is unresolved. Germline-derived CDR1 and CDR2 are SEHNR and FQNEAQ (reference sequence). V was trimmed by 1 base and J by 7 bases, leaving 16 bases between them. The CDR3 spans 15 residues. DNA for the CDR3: TGTGCCAGCAGCTTAGGCCCCGGAGTCCAGGATGAAGCTTTCTTT. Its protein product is CASSLGPGVQDEAFF.

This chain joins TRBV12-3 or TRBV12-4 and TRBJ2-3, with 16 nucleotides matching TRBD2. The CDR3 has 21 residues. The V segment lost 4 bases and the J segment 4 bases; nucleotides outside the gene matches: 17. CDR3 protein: CASSSKKGLAGGLTLSDTQYF. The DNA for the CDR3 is TGTGCCAGCAGTTCGAAGAAGGGACTAGCGGGAGGGCTTACACTATCAGATACGCAGTATTTT.

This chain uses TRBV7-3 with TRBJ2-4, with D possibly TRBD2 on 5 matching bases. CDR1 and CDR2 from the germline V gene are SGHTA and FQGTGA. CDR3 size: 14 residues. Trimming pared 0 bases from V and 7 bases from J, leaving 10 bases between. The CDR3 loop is CASSLTGVGNIQYF. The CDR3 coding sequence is TGTGCCAGCAGCTTAACGGGAGTAGGTAACATTCAGTACTTC.